Shown below are 21 T cell receptor beta chains from a single sample sequenced in a study of T cell changes during pregnancy in multiple sclerosis. The assay was immunoSEQ multiplex PCR, and TCRdb's table has in-frame clones only and misses some. This table has 65,000 to 90,000 clones, 80% to 95% appearing once. The sample in question was CD4+ T cells from peripheral blood mononuclear cells, obtained after pregnancy. The receptors originated from a female donor with multiple sclerosis, enrolled in a pregnancy study.

The chain joins TRBV6-5 to TRBJ2-7, with 8 bases matching TRBD2. V gave up 6 bases and J gave up 2 bases; unmatched junction bases: 9. Germline lookup yields CDR1 MNHEY and CDR2 SVGAGI. The CDR3 consists of 15 residues. CDR3 coding DNA: TGTGCCAGCAGACGGGGGGGTCAGGCCCCCTACGAGCAGTACTTC. It is translated as CASRRGGQAPYEQYF.

The chain couples TRBV23-1 to TRBJ2-7; TRBD1 agrees at 9 bases. TRBV23-1 is assigned to the ORF class and has an uncertain function. CDR3 size: 19 residues. V lost 3 bases to trimming and J lost 0 bases; unmatched junction nucleotides: 15. CDR3 protein: CASSHAGGTGWKSSYEQYF. CDR3 bases: TGCGCCAGCAGTCACGCGGGCGGGACAGGGTGGAAAAGCTCCTACGAGCAGTACTTC.

V and J are TRBV10-2 and TRBJ2-7, with 7 bases identical to TRBD2. The CDR3 has 14 residues. Germline V gives CDR1 WSHSY, CDR2 SAAADI. V was clipped by 0 bases and J by 10 bases; unmatched bases: 9. The DNA of the CDR3 is TGCGCCAGCAGTGAGTCCGGACTAGGGATCGTCCAGTACTTC. It translates to CASSESGLGIVQYF.

The chain's CDR3 is CASSLGAPTSGNTIYF. The CDR3 region has the DNA TGCGCCAGCAGCTTGGGCGCCCCAACCTCTGGAAACACCATATATTTT. This chain connects TRBV5-1 to TRBJ1-3; D not certain. The V end was cut by 0 bases, the J end by 0 bases, with 10 bases between. The CDR3 spans 16 residues. The germline V gene encodes CDR1 SGHRS and CDR2 YFSETQ.

V is TRBV5-4 and J is TRBJ2-1; 8 nucleotides align to TRBD2. CDR1 is SGHNT, CDR2 YYREEE, per germline (reference sequence). The CDR3 sequence is 14 residues long. Trimming took 5 bases from V and 6 from J; bases not matched to a gene: 7. CDR3 sequence (DNA): TGTGCCAGCAGTACGGCCGGGGGGGTCAATGAGCAGTTCTTC. Translating it yields CASSTAGGVNEQFF.

J is TRBJ1-3 and V is TRBV7-2, with a possible D match to TRBD1 (5 bases). Germline CDR1 SGHTA, CDR2 FQGNSA. CDR3 length equals 15 residues. With 2 bases removed from V and 0 bases from J, the gap between germline ends came to 8 bases. This CDR3 reads CASSLNRGSGNTIYF. The CDR3 bases are TGTGCCAGCAGCTTAAATAGGGGCTCTGGAAACACCATATATTTT.

V usage is TRBV2 and J usage is TRBJ1-1; 9 bases match TRBD1. The CDR3 sequence is 13 residues long. In germline, CDR1 is SNHLY, CDR2 FYNNEI. J was trimmed by 5 bases and V by 5 bases; bases with no gene match: 3. The CDR3 loop reads CASSTGTGTEAFF. The CDR3 DNA sequence: TGTGCCAGCAGTACCGGGACAGGGACTGAAGCTTTCTTT.

The V gene is TRBV18, the J gene TRBJ2-5, with D perhaps TRBD1 (5 bases). Germline loops: CDR1 KGHSH, CDR2 LQKENI. The length of the CDR3 is 14 residues. V dropped 3 bases and J dropped 5 bases, with 13 bases sitting between them. CDR3 in DNA: TGTGCCAGCTCACCCTACTCAGGGTGGGAGACCCAGTACTTC. Amino acids: CASSPYSGWETQYF.

The chain employs TRBV10-3 and TRBJ1-6, with 9 bases matching TRBD1. Germline V gene lookup returns CDR1 ENHRY and CDR2 SYGVKD. The CDR3 sequence is 15 residues long. V dropped 3 bases and J dropped 10; count of bases not matched to a gene: 7. The CDR3 reads CAISEDRGLRSPLHF. The CDR3 DNA follows: TGTGCCATCAGTGAAGACAGGGGGTTACGATCACCCCTCCACTTT.

The count of this clone is one. The V and J genes are TRBV7-2 and TRBJ1-1; D remains ambiguous. The germline V and J ends were trimmed by 0 bases and 6 bases, with 17 bases remaining between them. CDR1 SGHTA and CDR2 FQGNSA come from the germline V gene. There are 16 residues in the CDR3. Here the CDR3 reads CASSLAPPVSSPEAFF. The DNA for the CDR3 is TGTGCCAGCAGCTTAGCTCCCCCGGTATCGTCCCCTGAAGCTTTCTTT. Combining the CDR3 with reference TRBV7-2 and TRBJ1-1 gives the whole variable domain GAGVSQSPSNKVTEKGKDVELRCDPISGHTALYWYRQSLGQGLEFLIYFQGNSAPDKSGLPSDRFSAERTGGSVSTLTIQRTQQEDSAVYLCASSLAPPVSSPEAFFGQGTRLTVV.

This chain links TRBV10-1 with TRBJ2-7, with D possibly matching TRBD1 (5 bases). The germline V and J ends were trimmed by 9 bases and 5 bases, with 11 bases remaining between them. CDR3 size: 11 residues. In germline, CDR1 is WNHNN, CDR2 SYGVQD (reference sequence). CDR3 in amino acids: CARTQGNEQYF. The CDR3, as DNA: TGCGCCAGGACTCAGGGAAACGAGCAGTACTTC.

This sequence joins TRBV6-6 and TRBJ2-4; D possibly corresponds to TRBD1 (5 bases). Trimming stripped 6 bases from V and 6 bases from J, with 18 bases between. Per the germline V gene, CDR1 is MNHNY and CDR2 is SVGAGI (reference sequence). This CDR3 is built from 15 residues. This chain's CDR3 is CASSQSRVGSNIQYF. The CDR3 DNA sequence: TGTGCCAGCAGCCAATCCAGGGTAGGATCAAACATTCAGTACTTC.

This clone came up once. V is TRBV5-1 and J is TRBJ1-1; D may be TRBD1 (5 bases). The V gene lost 4 bases and the J gene lost 5 bases, with 18 bases spanning the gap. The CDR3 length is 15 residues. Germline loops: CDR1 SGHRS, CDR2 YFSETQ. The CDR3 reads CASSPNGATGTEAFF. CDR3 nucleotides: TGCGCCAGCAGCCCCAATGGGGCGACTGGTACTGAAGCTTTCTTT. The whole variable domain, filled in from reference TRBV5-1 and TRBJ1-1, reads KAGVTQTPRYLIKTRGQQVTLSCSPISGHRSVSWYQQTPGQGLQFLFEYFSETQRNKGNFPGRFSGRQFSNSRSEMNVSTLELGDSALYLCASSPNGATGTEAFFGQGTRLTVV.

This chain links TRBV5-4 with TRBJ2-7, with TRBD2 matching 12 bases. CDR3 length: 15 residues. V lost 2 bases, J lost 4 bases, and 4 bases stayed unmatched. Germline V gives CDR1 SGHNT, CDR2 YYREEE (reference sequence). The CDR3 loop reads CASSLGLAGTYEQYF. CDR3 in DNA: TGTGCCAGCAGCTTAGGACTAGCGGGAACTTACGAGCAGTACTTC.

Only one count was recorded for this clone. The rearrangement joins TRBV29-1 to TRBJ1-2; 10 bases align to TRBD1. This CDR3 region has 15 residues. Germline loops: CDR1 SQVTM, CDR2 ANQGSEA. The V and J ends lost 6 bases and 4 bases, in that order; junction bases with no gene match: 11. CDR3 amino acids: CSVARGQGDFYGYTF. The CDR3 region has the DNA TGCAGCGTCGCTAGAGGACAGGGGGACTTCTATGGCTACACCTTC. The full variable domain, completed using reference TRBV29-1 and TRBJ1-2, is SAVISQKPSRDICQRGTSLTIQCQVDSQVTMMFWYRQQPGQSLTLIATANQGSEATYESGFVIDKFPISRPNLTFSTLTVSNMSPEDSSIYLCSVARGQGDFYGYTFGSGTRLTVV.

V usage is TRBV5-6 and J usage is TRBJ2-7; 7 nucleotides agree with TRBD1. Unmatched junction bases numbered 10, after V lost 4 bases and J lost 6 bases. The CDR3 is made up of 14 amino acids. Germline-derived CDR1 and CDR2 are SGHDT and YYEEEE. Here the CDR3 reads CASSHDRAKGEQYF. In DNA, the CDR3 is TGTGCCAGCAGCCACGACAGGGCAAAAGGCGAGCAGTACTTC. Variable domain in full (rest from reference TRBV5-6 and TRBJ2-7): DAGVTQSPTHLIKTRGQQVTLRCSPKSGHDTVSWYQQALGQGPQFIFQYYEEEERQRGNFPDRFSGHQFPNYSSELNVNALLLGDSALYLCASSHDRAKGEQYFGPGTRLTVT.

This clone was counted once. V gene TRBV25-1 combines with J gene TRBJ1-1; TRBD1 is a possible D gene (5 bases). This CDR3 contains 15 residues. Trimming took 0 bases from V and 1 from J, leaving 9 bases between them. Germline V CDR1 and CDR2: MGHDK, SYGVNS. The CDR3 region has the DNA TGTGCCAGCAGTGAATACAGGGCAGGGAACACTGAAGCTTTCTTT. Its translation is CASSEYRAGNTEAFF. The entire variable domain, with the rest obtained from reference TRBV25-1 and TRBJ1-1, is as follows: EADIYQTPRYLVIGTGKKITLECSQTMGHDKMYWYQQDPGMELHLIHYSYGVNSTEKGDLSSESTVSRIRTEHFPLTLESARPSHTSQYLCASSEYRAGNTEAFFGQGTRLTVV.

This clone was counted once. This chain uses TRBV11-2 with TRBJ1-1; tentatively, D is TRBD1 (5 bases). Trimming stripped 5 bases from V and 1 base from J, with 14 bases between. CDR3 length equals 15 residues. The V gene's germline CDR1 is SGHAT and CDR2 FQNNGV. In DNA, the CDR3 is TGTGCCAGCAGCCCTCGGGGGGGAACGAACACTGAAGCTTTCTTT. Translation gives CASSPRGGTNTEAFF. Using reference TRBV11-2 and TRBJ1-1 for the parts outside the CDR3, the full variable domain is EAGVAQSPRYKIIEKRQSVAFWCNPISGHATLYWYQQILGQGPKLLIQFQNNGVVDDSQLPKDRFSAERLKGVDSTLKIQPAKLEDSAVYLCASSPRGGTNTEAFFGQGTRLTVV.

CDR3 amino acids: CAIRTSTGESGELFF. The CDR3 DNA reads as TGTGCCATCAGAACCTCGACAGGCGAGAGCGGGGAGCTGTTTTTT. The J gene is TRBJ2-2, the V gene TRBV10-3, with D possibly matching TRBD1 (6 bases). This CDR3 is 15 amino acids long. Between the trimmed V and J ends, which lost 6 bases and 7 bases, there was a span of 18 bases. CDR1 is ENHRY, CDR2 SYGVKD, per germline.

This clone was recorded only once. J is TRBJ2-1 and V is TRBV4-1, with 7 bases matching TRBD1. The junction had 12 bases not matched to a gene; V was cut back by 0 bases and J by 7 bases. From germline, CDR1 is MGHRA and CDR2 YSYEKL. The CDR3 consists of 17 residues. The CDR3 DNA follows: TGCGCCAGCAGCCAAGAGACATCGACGGGACAGCAGAATGAGCAGTTCTTC. Its protein is CASSQETSTGQQNEQFF.

The chain carries TRBV28 and TRBJ2-5; 7 nucleotides agree with TRBD1. This CDR3 has 12 residues. Per the germline V gene, CDR1 is MDHEN and CDR2 is SYDVKM. The trim removed 10 bases at V and 5 bases at J, leaving 7 bases unmatched. The CDR3 spells CATDDRDETQYF. CDR3 DNA sequence: TGTGCCACCGATGACAGGGACGAGACCCAGTACTTC. Full variable domain (remainder filled in from reference TRBV28 and TRBJ2-5): DVKVTQSSRYLVKRTGEKVFLECVQDMDHENMFWYRQDPGLGLRLIYFSYDVKMKEKGDIPEGYSVSREKKERFSLILESASTNQTSMYLCATDDRDETQYFGPGTRLLVL.